What follows are 13 T cell receptor beta chains derived from one specimen sequenced in a study of glioma-infiltrating T cells after dendritic cell vaccination. Sequenced by immunoSEQ multiplex PCR; TCRdb stores in-frame clones only, minus some. The sample consists of more than 95,000 clones, approximately 80% of them appearing once. Time point of the sample: after dendritic cell vaccination, including at tumor progression/relapse. Material: blood, obtained after dendritic cell vaccination. These receptors were collected from a human donor with glioblastoma.

The chain links TRBV5-1 to TRBJ2-5; 10 bases are a match to TRBD1. Germline assignment: CDR1 SGHRS and CDR2 YFSETQ. This CDR3 comprises 15 residues. V was pared by 4 bases and J by 5 bases, with 8 bases of the junction left unmatched. CDR3 region: CASSLPTGGVETQYF. In DNA, the CDR3 is TGCGCCAGCAGCCTACCGACAGGGGGCGTGGAGACCCAGTACTTC.

This chain connects TRBV19 to TRBJ1-3; D is unclear. Trimming took off 3 bases at V and 0 bases at J, with 12 bases between the two ends. The germline CDR1 and CDR2 sequences are LNHDA and SQIVND (reference sequence). The CDR3 runs 16 residues. CDR3 protein: CASSIRGAFSGNTIYF. The CDR3 DNA reads as TGTGCCAGTAGTATCCGGGGAGCATTCTCTGGAAACACCATATATTTT.

The V call is TRBV10-2, the J call TRBJ1-1, with 8 bases that match TRBD1. This CDR3 is built from 16 residues. CDR1 and CDR2 (germline): WSHSY, SAAADI. With 6 bases clipped from V and 0 bases from J, the junction kept 9 bases outside the gene matches. CDR3 loop: CASRDSRGLMNTEAFF. In nucleotides, the CDR3 is TGCGCCAGCAGAGACTCCAGGGGGCTGATGAACACTGAAGCTTTCTTT.

This chain connects TRBV7-8 to TRBJ2-7; 10 bases are a match to TRBD1. The CDR3 consists of 18 residues. The germline V gene encodes CDR1 SGHVS and CDR2 FQNEAQ. The ends lost 0 bases at V and 0 bases at J; junction bases unmatched: 8. This CDR3 is CASSLAPTGGTFSYEQYF. The CDR3 DNA reads TGTGCCAGCAGCTTAGCGCCGACAGGGGGCACCTTCTCCTACGAGCAGTACTTC.

The rearrangement joins TRBV6-6 to TRBJ1-2, with D unresolved. Looked up from germline, CDR1 is MNHNY and CDR2 is SVGAGI (reference sequence). V gave up 7 bases and J gave up 7 bases, with 25 bases separating them. This CDR3 has 16 amino acids. In DNA, the CDR3 is TGTGCCAGCAACCCCCCCGGGAACTTCATTTTCTCTGGCTACACCTTC. Translating it yields CASNPPGNFIFSGYTF.

J is TRBJ2-5 and V is TRBV4-2; D is unresolved. Near its end, the DNA agrees better with TRBJ2-7, so the J call may be wrong. The CDR3 consists of 14 residues. Looked up from germline, CDR1 is LGHNA and CDR2 is YNFKEQ. Here the CDR3 reads CASSQDRYVYEQYF. The CDR3 DNA is TGTGCCAGCAGCCAAGACAGGTATGTCTACGAGCAGTACTTC.

The table lists this clone with a few counts. This sequence joins TRBV5-1 and TRBJ1-4; no definite D call. With 0 bases removed from V and 5 bases from J, the gap between germline ends came to 11 bases. Looked up from germline, CDR1 is SGHRS and CDR2 is YFSETQ. The CDR3 length is 15 residues. The CDR3 is CASSLVGERNEKLFF. DNA for the CDR3: TGCGCCAGCAGCTTGGTTGGGGAGAGGAATGAAAAACTGTTTTTT. Full variable domain (remainder filled in from reference TRBV5-1 and TRBJ1-4): KAGVTQTPRYLIKTRGQQVTLSCSPISGHRSVSWYQQTPGQGLQFLFEYFSETQRNKGNFPGRFSGRQFSNSRSEMNVSTLELGDSALYLCASSLVGERNEKLFFGSGTQLSVL.

This chain uses TRBV5-1 with TRBJ2-5, with D tentatively TRBD1 (6 bases). Germline-derived CDR1 and CDR2 are SGHRS and YFSETQ. CDR3 length equals 13 residues. V was cut by 4 bases and J by 2 bases, with 9 bases left in between. The chain's CDR3 is CASSPTGQETQYF. Here the CDR3 DNA reads TGCGCCAGCAGCCCGACAGGACAAGAGACCCAGTACTTC.

This clone was seen more than once but under ten times. The chain has TRBV10-3 and TRBJ2-7; D unclear. The CDR3 extends over 13 amino acids. Trimming stripped 7 bases from V and 2 bases from J, with 12 bases between. Germline CDR1 is ENHRY and CDR2 is SYGVKD. In nucleotides, the CDR3 is TGTGCCATCATGGAGATCTACACCTACGAGCAGTACTTC. It encodes CAIMEIYTYEQYF.

This chain uses TRBV5-4 with TRBJ2-5, with 7 bases that match TRBD2. With 2 bases clipped from V and 5 bases from J, the junction kept 9 bases outside the gene matches. The CDR3 covers 15 residues. CDR1 SGHNT and CDR2 YYREEE come from the germline V gene (reference sequence). The CDR3 loop reads CASSLRGGKRETQYF. The CDR3 nucleotides read TGTGCCAGCAGCTTACGGGGAGGGAAGCGGGAGACCCAGTACTTC.

The count of this clone is one. The chain uses TRBV7-2 and TRBJ2-1, with a weak D call TRBD1 (6 bases). CDR3 length: 16 residues. Per the germline V gene, CDR1 is SGHTA and CDR2 is FQGNSA. Trimming stripped 1 base from V and 5 bases from J, with 15 bases between. Here the CDR3 DNA reads TGTGCCAGCAGCTTAGTCCCCGGGACACATAACAATGAGCAGTTCTTC. It encodes CASSLVPGTHNNEQFF. Supplemented by reference TRBV7-2 and TRBJ2-1, the full variable domain reads GAGVSQSPSNKVTEKGKDVELRCDPISGHTALYWYRQSLGQGLEFLIYFQGNSAPDKSGLPSDRFSAERTGGSVSTLTIQRTQQEDSAVYLCASSLVPGTHNNEQFFGPGTRLTVL.

The chain recombines TRBV6-4 with TRBJ2-3; TRBD1 is a possible D gene (6 bases). Germline V gene data show CDR1 as MRHNA and CDR2 as SNTAGT. This CDR3 contains 14 residues. Trimming took 6 bases from V and 4 from J, leaving 14 bases between them. DNA of the CDR3: TGTGCCAGCAGCCAACAGGGTGGAGCAGATACGCAGTATTTT. This gives the protein CASSQQGGADTQYF.

This chain uses TRBV2 with TRBJ2-2; D unclear. Germline V gene lookup returns CDR1 SNHLY and CDR2 FYNNEI. CDR3 length: 14 amino acids. V lost 2 bases and J lost 7, with 11 bases in between. This CDR3 is CASSERGFHGELFF. CDR3 bases: TGTGCCAGCAGTGAACGAGGTTTTCACGGGGAGCTGTTTTTT.